These 14 T cell receptor beta chains came from one sample sequenced in a study of glioma-infiltrating T cells. Amplification of TCR alpha and beta CDR3 regions from RNA used iRepertoire nested multiplex PCR. Using its own MiXCR run on the multiplex PCR reads, TCRdb lists one record per CDR3 protein. The repertoire holds over 140,000 distinct CDR3 sequences, with more than 35% as singletons. The sample was glioma tissue, nonneoplastic brain tissue, or PBMCs (not recorded which). These receptors came from a human donor with low-grade glioma or glioblastoma, undergoing nonglioma brain surgery, or in good health (not recorded which).

The chain combines TRBV28 with TRBJ1-2, with 7 bases lining up with TRBD1. The CDR3 runs 13 residues. Looked up from germline, CDR1 is MDHEN and CDR2 is SYDVKM. Losses at the gene ends were 4 bases for V and 2 bases for J; bases not matched to a gene: 1. The CDR3 sequence is CASSSGQNYGYTF. The DNA of the CDR3 is TGTGCCAGCAGTTCGGGACAGAACTATGGCTACACCTTC.

This rearrangement joins TRBV11-1 to TRBJ2-1; no definite D call. Germline assignment: CDR1 SGHAT and CDR2 FQDESV (reference sequence). Trimming took off 7 bases at V and 8 bases at J, with 21 bases between the two ends. CDR3 length: 15 amino acids. The CDR3 reads CASTIYVGLMDEQFF. The CDR3 nucleotides are TGTGCCAGCACCATTTATGTGGGATTAATGGATGAGCAGTTCTTC.

This clonotype has at least ten counts. The V and J genes are TRBV20-1 and TRBJ1-2; D remains unclear. The CDR3 has 14 residues. Trimming took off 4 bases at V and 8 bases at J, with 20 bases between the two ends. Germline CDR1 reads DFQATT; CDR2 reads SNEGSKA (reference sequence). CDR3 residues: CSANEAAAMVGYTF. CDR3 in DNA: TGCAGTGCTAATGAGGCTGCTGCTATGGTGGGCTACACCTTC.

The J gene is TRBJ2-7, the V gene TRBV10-3; the D gene is possibly TRBD2 (5 bases). This CDR3 comprises 14 residues. The germline gives CDR1 ENHRY, CDR2 SYGVKD. Trimming cost V 11 bases and J 5 bases, with 22 bases left between them. The CDR3 DNA sequence: TGTGCCTCCGCGGGTCGGCGCGCCGGGGACGAGCAGTACTTC. This codes for CASAGRRAGDEQYF.

CDR3 in DNA: TGTGCCAGCAGCTTGTTTAATGTCGGCGGCACTGAAGCTTTCTTT. As protein: CASSLFNVGGTEAFF. This chain links TRBV5-6 with TRBJ1-1; D is unclear. This CDR3 comprises 15 residues. Trimming removed 1 base from V and 4 bases from J, with 14 bases in between. Germline V lookup: CDR1 SGHDT, CDR2 YYEEEE.

The gene calls are TRBV6-1 and TRBJ2-7; 7 bases agree with TRBD1. Per germline, CDR1 MNHNS and CDR2 SASEGT. The CDR3 length is 13 residues. V was pared by 6 bases and J by 3 bases, with 5 bases of the junction left unmatched. CDR3 loop: CASRRTGLYEQYF. CDR3 sequence (DNA): TGTGCCAGCAGACGGACAGGACTCTACGAGCAGTACTTC.

The chain employs TRBV6-1 and TRBJ2-3; D may be TRBD2 (5 bases). Per the germline V gene, CDR1 is MNHNS and CDR2 is SASEGT. The CDR3 has 14 residues. The germline V and J ends were trimmed by 6 bases and 1 base, with 11 bases remaining between them. CDR3 amino acids: CASRDGLGTDTQYF. The CDR3 coding sequence is TGTGCCAGCAGGGATGGACTGGGCACAGATACGCAGTATTTT.

This clonotype came up once. The V gene is TRBV4-1, the J gene TRBJ2-7; D is ambiguous. CDR3 length: 15 residues. V lost 6 bases and J lost 0, with 15 bases in between. The germline V gene has CDR1 MGHRA and CDR2 YSYEKL. DNA for the CDR3: TGCGCCAGCAGACTTTATCCAGGCTTCTCCTACGAGCAGTACTTC. Translation: CASRLYPGFSYEQYF.

The genes are TRBV20-1 and TRBJ2-3, with D possibly TRBD2 on 6 matching bases. CDR3 size: 15 residues. CDR1 and CDR2 (germline): DFQATT, SNEGSKA (reference sequence). The V end lost 8 bases, the J end lost 3 bases, and 21 bases lay between the germline ends. As DNA, the CDR3 is TGCAGTATCGAACTAACGGGAGCCAGGACAGATACGCAGTATTTT. Protein: CSIELTGARTDTQYF.

There are a few counts of this clonotype. This chain joins TRBV20-1 and TRBJ1-1, with 9 nucleotides matching TRBD1. Looked up from germline, CDR1 is DFQATT and CDR2 is SNEGSKA (reference sequence). The CDR3 loop spans 15 amino acids. J lost 3 bases, V lost 3 bases, and 8 bases had no gene match. CDR3 residues: CSARSLGQGDTEAFF. Here the CDR3 DNA reads TGCAGTGCTAGGTCGTTGGGACAGGGCGACACTGAAGCTTTCTTT.

The chain has TRBV20-1 and TRBJ1-5; no reliable D call. The CDR3 has 14 residues. V lost 0 bases and J lost 0, with 6 bases in between. Germline lookup yields CDR1 DFQATT and CDR2 SNEGSKA (reference sequence). The CDR3 is CSAREQNSNQPQHF. The DNA of the CDR3 is TGCAGTGCTAGAGAACAGAATAGCAATCAGCCCCAGCATTTT.

This clonotype was detected ten times or more. This chain links TRBV28 with TRBJ1-5; TRBD1 agrees at 7 bases. CDR3 length: 14 residues. J was trimmed by 2 bases and V by 6 bases; bases with no gene match: 4. Germline V gene data show CDR1 as MDHEN and CDR2 as SYDVKM. The DNA for the CDR3 is TGTGCCAGCAGCTCCGGACAGGGCAATCAGCCCCAGCATTTT. This gives the protein CASSSGQGNQPQHF.

There are a few counts of this clonotype. V usage is TRBV20-1 and J usage is TRBJ1-2; tentative D call: TRBD1 (6 bases). CDR1 is DFQATT and CDR2 is SNEGSKA in the germline V gene (reference sequence). CDR3 size: 12 residues. Trimming took off 6 bases at V and 4 bases at J, with 12 bases between the two ends. The CDR3 DNA follows: TGCAGTGCAAACCGGGACACCTATGGCTACACCTTC. Translation gives CSANRDTYGYTF.

In DNA, the CDR3 is TGCAGTGCTAGAGCTCAAAGACAGGGTTTAGACGAGCAGTACTTC. Translating gives CSARAQRQGLDEQYF. The chain carries TRBV20-1 and TRBJ2-7, with 7 bases matching TRBD1. Unmatched junction bases numbered 11, after V lost 1 base and J lost 5 bases. This CDR3 has 15 amino acids. Germline V gene lookup returns CDR1 DFQATT and CDR2 SNEGSKA (reference sequence).